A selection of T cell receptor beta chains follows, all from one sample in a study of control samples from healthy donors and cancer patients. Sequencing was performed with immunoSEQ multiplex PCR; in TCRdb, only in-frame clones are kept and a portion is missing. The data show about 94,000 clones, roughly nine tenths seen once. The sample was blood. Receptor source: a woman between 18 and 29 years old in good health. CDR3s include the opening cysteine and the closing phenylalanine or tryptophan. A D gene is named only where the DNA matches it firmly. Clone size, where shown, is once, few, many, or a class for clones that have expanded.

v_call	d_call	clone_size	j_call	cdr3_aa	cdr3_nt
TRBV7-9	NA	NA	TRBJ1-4	CASSSDATNEKLFF	TGTGCCAGCAGCTCGGATGCAACTAATGAAAAACTGTTTTTT
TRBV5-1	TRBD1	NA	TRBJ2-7	CASSPPGQGYEQYF	TGCGCCAGCAGCCCCCCGGGACAGGGTTACGAGCAGTACTTC
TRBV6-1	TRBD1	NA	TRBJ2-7	CASSEWTGVGYEQYF	TGTGCCAGCAGTGAATGGACAGGGGTAGGCTACGAGCAGTACTTC
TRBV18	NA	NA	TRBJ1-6	CASSPRRHRSSYNSPLHF	TGTGCCAGCTCACCACGCCGACACCGGAGCTCCTATAATTCACCCCTCCACTTT
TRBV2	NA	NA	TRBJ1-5	CASSENEDSNQPQHF	TGTGCCAGCAGTGAAAATGAGGATAGCAATCAGCCCCAGCATTTT
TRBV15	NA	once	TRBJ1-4	CATSRGGSYEKLFF	TGTGCCACCAGCAGAGGCGGGTCTTATGAAAAACTGTTTTTT
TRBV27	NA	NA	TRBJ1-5	CASSFGDSNQPQHF	TGTGCCAGCAGTTTCGGGGATAGCAATCAGCCCCAGCATTTT
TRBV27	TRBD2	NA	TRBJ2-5	CASKTGGPGETQYF	TGTGCCAGCAAAACGGGGGGGCCGGGCGAGACCCAGTACTTC
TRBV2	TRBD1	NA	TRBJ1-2	CASRTRGQGYGYTF	TGTGCCAGCAGAACCAGGGGGCAGGGCTATGGCTACACCTTC
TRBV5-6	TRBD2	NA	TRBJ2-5	CASTSLRGAGETQYF	TGTGCCAGTACCTCTTTGCGGGGGGCGGGAGAGACCCAGTACTTC
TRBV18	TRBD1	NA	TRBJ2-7	CASSSSRQGAYEQYF	TGTGCCAGCTCATCCTCTAGACAGGGGGCCTACGAGCAGTACTTC
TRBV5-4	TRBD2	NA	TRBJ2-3	CASSQGPAGGADTQYF	TGTGCCAGCAGCCAGGGGCCAGCGGGGGGGGCAGATACGCAGTATTTT
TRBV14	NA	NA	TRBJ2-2	CASSPLGVFGGELFF	TGTGCCAGCTCGCCTTTGGGCGTGTTCGGCGGGGAGCTGTTTTTT
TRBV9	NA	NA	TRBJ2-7	CASSGDIRRGSYEQYF	TGTGCCAGCAGCGGGGATATTCGAAGGGGCTCTTACGAGCAGTACTTC
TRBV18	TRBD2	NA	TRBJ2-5	CASSPGPSGGQETQYF	TGTGCCAGCTCGCCGGGGCCTAGCGGGGGCCAAGAGACCCAGTACTTC
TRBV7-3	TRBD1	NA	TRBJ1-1	CASSLGQANTEAFF	TGTGCCAGCAGCTTGGGACAGGCGAACACTGAAGCTTTCTTT
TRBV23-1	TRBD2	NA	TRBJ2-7	CAPHGRGTSGAYF	TGCGCCCCCCACGGGAGGGGTACTTCGGGAGCGTACTTC
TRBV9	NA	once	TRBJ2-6	CASSVVEVRASGANVLTF	TGTGCCAGCAGCGTAGTTGAAGTGAGGGCATCTGGGGCCAACGTCCTGACTTTC
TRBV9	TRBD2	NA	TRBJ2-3	CASSLGRSGGSTDTQYF	TGTGCCAGCAGCTTAGGCAGGAGCGGGGGGAGCACAGATACGCAGTATTTT
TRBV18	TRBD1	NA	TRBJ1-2	CASSPPTGGAYYGYTF	TGTGCCAGCTCCCCGCCGACAGGGGGCGCCTACTATGGCTACACCTTC
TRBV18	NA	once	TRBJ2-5	CASSPPGETQYF	TGTGCCAGCTCACCCCCTGGAGAGACCCAGTACTTC
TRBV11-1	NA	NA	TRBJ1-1	CASSLWGSQNTEAFF	TGTGCCAGCAGCCTCTGGGGCAGCCAGAACACTGAAGCTTTCTTT
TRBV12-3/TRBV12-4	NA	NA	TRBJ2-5	CASSPYQETQYF	TGTGCCAGCAGTCCGTACCAAGAGACCCAGTACTTC
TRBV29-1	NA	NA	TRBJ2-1	CSARDTYNEQFF	TGCAGCGCCAGGGACACCTACAATGAGCAGTTCTTC
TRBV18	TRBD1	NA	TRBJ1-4	CASSPRQGTNEKLFF	TGTGCCAGCTCACCGCGACAGGGAACTAATGAAAAACTGTTTTTT
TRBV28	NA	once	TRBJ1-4	CASSLAGNEKLFF	TGTGCCAGCAGTTTGGCGGGAAATGAAAAACTGTTTTTT
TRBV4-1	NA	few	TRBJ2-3	CASSQGGTSQDTQYF	TGCGCCAGCAGCCAAGGCGGGACTTCCCAGGATACGCAGTATTTT
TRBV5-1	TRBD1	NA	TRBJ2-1	CASSPGDRDYNEQFF	TGCGCCAGCAGCCCGGGGGACAGGGACTACAATGAGCAGTTCTTC
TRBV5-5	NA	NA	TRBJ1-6	CASSSLGDGPLHF	TGTGCCAGCAGCTCACTCGGGGACGGACCCCTCCACTTT
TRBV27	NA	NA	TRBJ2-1	CASSSVGNEQFF	TGTGCCAGCAGTTCCGTCGGGAATGAGCAGTTCTTC
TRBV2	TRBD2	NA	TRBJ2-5	CASTRTPASGPETQYF	TGTGCCAGCACCCGGACCCCGGCTAGCGGTCCTGAGACCCAGTACTTC
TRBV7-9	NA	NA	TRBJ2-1	CASSLGRGLSYNEQFF	TGTGCCAGCAGCTTAGGGCGGGGGCTAAGTTACAATGAGCAGTTCTTC
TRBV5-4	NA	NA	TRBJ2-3	CASSPFTDTQYF	TGTGCCAGCAGCCCTTTCACAGATACGCAGTATTTT
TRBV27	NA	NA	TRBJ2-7	CASSSQATHGSYEQYF	TGTGCCAGCAGTTCCCAGGCGACCCATGGCTCCTACGAGCAGTACTTC
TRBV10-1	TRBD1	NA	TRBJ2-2	CASSGDSQNTGELFF	TGCGCCAGCAGTGGGGACAGCCAGAACACCGGGGAGCTGTTTTTT
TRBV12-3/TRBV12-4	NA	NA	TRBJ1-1	CASSLRSGGEAFF	TGTGCCAGCAGTTTAAGGTCAGGAGGTGAAGCTTTCTTT
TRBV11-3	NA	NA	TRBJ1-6	CASSLDGGPDSPLHF	TGTGCCAGCAGCTTAGACGGGGGGCCTGATTCACCCCTCCACTTT
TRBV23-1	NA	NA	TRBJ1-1	CASSSQGGGPNTEAFF	TGCGCCAGCAGCAGTCAAGGGGGGGGTCCGAACACTGAAGCTTTCTTT
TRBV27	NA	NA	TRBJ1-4	CASSLNPTGLKEKLFF	TGTGCCAGCAGTTTAAATCCGACGGGGCTGAAAGAAAAACTGTTTTTT
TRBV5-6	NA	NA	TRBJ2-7	CASSLAHIANEQYF	TGTGCCAGCAGCTTGGCACATATTGCCAACGAGCAGTACTTC
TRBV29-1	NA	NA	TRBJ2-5	CSVEDVGRETQYF	TGCAGCGTTGAAGATGTAGGCCGAGAGACCCAGTACTTC
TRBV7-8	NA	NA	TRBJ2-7	CASSLGGQEQYF	TGTGCCAGCAGCTTAGGGGGCCAAGAGCAGTACTTC
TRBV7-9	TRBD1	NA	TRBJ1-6	CASSSWTGKKDPLHF	TGTGCCAGCAGCTCCTGGACAGGGAAAAAGGACCCCCTCCACTTT
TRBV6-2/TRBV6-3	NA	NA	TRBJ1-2	CASSQIDSYGYTF	TGTGCCAGCAGTCAAATTGACAGCTATGGCTACACCTTC
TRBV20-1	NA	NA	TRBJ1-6	CSASAGRGNSPLHF	TGCAGTGCTAGTGCCGGACGGGGTAATTCACCCCTCCACTTT
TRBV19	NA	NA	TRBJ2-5	CASTPSSLQETQYF	TGTGCCAGTACCCCGAGTTCCCTGCAAGAGACCCAGTACTTC
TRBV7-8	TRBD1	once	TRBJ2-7	CASSPSRDSGPRRDEQYF	TGTGCCAGCAGCCCTAGTAGGGACAGCGGACCTCGACGGGACGAGCAGTACTTC
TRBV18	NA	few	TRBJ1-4	CASSRVTTNEKLFF	TGTGCCAGCTCACGAGTGACAACTAATGAAAAACTGTTTTTT
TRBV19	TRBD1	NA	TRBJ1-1	CASSSQGVYTEAFF	TGTGCCAGTAGTTCACAGGGGGTTTACACTGAAGCTTTCTTT
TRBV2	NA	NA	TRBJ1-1	CASSDTLNTEAFF	TGTGCCAGCAGTGACACCCTGAACACTGAAGCTTTCTTT
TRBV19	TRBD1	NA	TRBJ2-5	CASNPTGMKLETQYF	TGTGCCAGTAACCCGACAGGGATGAAGCTAGAGACCCAGTACTTC
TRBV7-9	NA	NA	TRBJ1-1	CASSLAGRRVTEAFF	TGTGCCAGCAGCTTAGCTGGGCGAAGGGTCACTGAAGCTTTCTTT
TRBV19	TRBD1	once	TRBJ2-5	CASKPGQAQETQYF	TGTGCCAGTAAGCCGGGACAGGCCCAAGAGACCCAGTACTTC
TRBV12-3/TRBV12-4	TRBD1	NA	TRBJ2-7	CASSRTGLYEQYF	TGTGCCAGCAGTAGGACAGGCCTCTACGAGCAGTACTTC